This T cell receptor beta chain was found in a study of T cells in localized non-small cell lung cancer (dated by TCRdb to about 2020). Context from the whole study: The study analyzed T cell repertoires of 236 early-stage NSCLC patients, comparing tumors and uninvolved tumor-adjacent lungs. The cohort comprised under 250 treatment-naïve NSCLC patients with resected, localized lung tumors. The mean age of the NSCLC patients was 50 to 85 years, with approximately 130 men and 95 to 110 women. Results the study describes overall, beyond this receptor: The highest T cell clonality was observed in uninvolved tumor-adjacent lung, where clonality exceeded that of tumor, suggesting that antigenic responses were more focused in uninvolved tumor-adjacent lung. Higher blood T cell density associated with longer overall survival, while higher adjacent-lung clonality associated with shorter survival. A median of around 50 of the top 100 tumor clones were detected in paired uninvolved adjacent lung, and around 30 of these tumor clones were also found among the top 100 clones of the paired uninvolved adjacent lung. Because multi-region tumor sequencing was not performed, intratumor heterogeneity could not be ruled out. Because the study design was exploratory, TCR variables were selected using unadjusted p-values without false-discovery rate correction.

The CDR3 covers 14 residues, taking in both the cysteine and the phenylalanine. Just the 42-base CDR3 DNA is kept, in frame starting at base 1. V drops 5 bases and J drops 3 bases, leaving 13 bases in between. CDR1 and CDR2 are read off the germline V gene (reference sequence) as LNHDA and SQIVND. At diagnosis, peripheral blood, uninvolved tumor-adjacent lung and tumor were collected and stored as a combination of fresh-frozen and FFPE material. TCR beta CDR3 regions were sequenced from DNA using the immunoSEQ Assay. In the paper's pipeline: T cell density was computed as TCR beta template counts normalized to usable DNA estimated by amplifying housekeeping genes. Richness was estimated using the preseqR package, with extrapolation to 400,000 templates for PBMC samples and to 120,000 templates for tissue samples. Clonality was defined as one minus Pielou's evenness. To identify tissue-enriched TCRs, differential abundance testing was run on productive amino-acid clonotypes with a minimum total count of 5 and an alpha of 0.1. The Jaccard Index and the Morisita Overlap Index were used to measure repertoire overlap between compartments. GLIPH grouped TCR beta CDR3s together with public tetramer-defined viral CDR3s, and a viral motif had to include at least three viral sequences and also show V-gene enrichment. The immuneACCESS repertoire file appears here via TCRdb, limited to in-frame rearrangements. These files lack a portion of the clones; in checked studies, under half of the deficit traces to unresolved V genes, and the cause of the others is not known. Clone size and the V and J calls come from that table; the DNA yielded D and trimming. The sample table contains about 2,800 clones; only one count was recorded for 30% to 35% of them. Over 20% of the sample goes to the ten largest clones.

Of note for this clone: What antigen it recognizes has not been identified. Per-nucleotide qualities are absent, and no much larger clonotype sits a single base away.

This clonotype originated in a female donor older than 55 with stage II squamous cell lung carcinoma. The sequences come from lung tumor tissue, collected before any cancer treatment. The chain is encoded by TRBV19 joined to TRBJ2-5; the D gene remains uncertain. The CDR3 amino acid sequence is: CASSLRVVEETQYF. The sequenced DNA is TGTGCCAGTAGTCTTAGGGTGGTAGAAGAGACCCAGTACTTC. The full variable domain, with segments outside the CDR3 supplied by the reference TRBV19 and TRBJ2-5 proteins, appears as DGGITQSPKYLFRKEGQNVTLSCEQNLNHDAMYWYRQDPGQGLRLIYYSQIVNDFQKGDIAEGYSVSREKKESFPLTVTSAQKNPTAFYLCASSLRVVEETQYFGPGTRLLVL.